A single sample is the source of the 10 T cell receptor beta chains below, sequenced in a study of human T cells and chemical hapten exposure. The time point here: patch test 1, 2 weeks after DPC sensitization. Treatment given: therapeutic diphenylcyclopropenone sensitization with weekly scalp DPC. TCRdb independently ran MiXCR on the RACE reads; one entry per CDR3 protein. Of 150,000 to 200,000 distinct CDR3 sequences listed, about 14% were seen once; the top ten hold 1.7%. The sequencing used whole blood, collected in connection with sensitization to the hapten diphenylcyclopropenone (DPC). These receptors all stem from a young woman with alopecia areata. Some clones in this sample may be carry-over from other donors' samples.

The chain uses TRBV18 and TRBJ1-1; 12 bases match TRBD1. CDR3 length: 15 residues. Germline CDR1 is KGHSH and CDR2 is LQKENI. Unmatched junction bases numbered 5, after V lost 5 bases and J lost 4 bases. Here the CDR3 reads CASSGTGGGGTEAFF. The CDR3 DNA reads TGTGCCAGCTCAGGGACAGGGGGCGGCGGCACTGAAGCTTTCTTT. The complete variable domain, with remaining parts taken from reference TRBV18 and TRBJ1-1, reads NAGVMQNPRHLVRRRGQEARLRCSPMKGHSHVYWYRQLPEEGLKFMVYLQKENIIDESGMPKERFSAEFPKEGPSILRIQQVVRGDSAAYFCASSGTGGGGTEAFFGQGTRLTVV.

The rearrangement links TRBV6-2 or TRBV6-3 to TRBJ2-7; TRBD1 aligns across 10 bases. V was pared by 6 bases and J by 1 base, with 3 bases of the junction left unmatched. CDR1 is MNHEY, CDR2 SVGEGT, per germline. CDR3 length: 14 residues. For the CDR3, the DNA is TGTGCCAGCAGACGGACAGGGGGTTCCTACGAGCAGTACTTC. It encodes CASRRTGGSYEQYF.

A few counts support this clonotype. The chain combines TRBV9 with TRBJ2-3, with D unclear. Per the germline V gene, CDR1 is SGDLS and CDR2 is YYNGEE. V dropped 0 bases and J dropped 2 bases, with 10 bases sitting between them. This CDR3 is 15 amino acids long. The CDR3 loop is CASSVGVLSTDTQYF. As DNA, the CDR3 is TGTGCCAGCAGCGTAGGTGTTCTGTCCACAGATACGCAGTATTTT.

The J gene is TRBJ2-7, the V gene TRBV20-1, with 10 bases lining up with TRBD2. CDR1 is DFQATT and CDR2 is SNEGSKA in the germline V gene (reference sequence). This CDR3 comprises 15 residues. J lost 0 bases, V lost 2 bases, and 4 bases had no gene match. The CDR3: CSARSGTSVSYEQYF. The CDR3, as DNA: TGCAGTGCTAGATCCGGGACTAGCGTCTCCTACGAGCAGTACTTC.

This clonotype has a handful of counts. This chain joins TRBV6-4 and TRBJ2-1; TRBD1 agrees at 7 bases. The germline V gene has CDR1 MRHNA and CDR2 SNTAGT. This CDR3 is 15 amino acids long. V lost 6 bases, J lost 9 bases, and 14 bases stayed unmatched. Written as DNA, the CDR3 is TGTGCCAGCAGCCCCCGGAGACAGGGAATCGGTGAGCAGTTCTTC. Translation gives CASSPRRQGIGEQFF.

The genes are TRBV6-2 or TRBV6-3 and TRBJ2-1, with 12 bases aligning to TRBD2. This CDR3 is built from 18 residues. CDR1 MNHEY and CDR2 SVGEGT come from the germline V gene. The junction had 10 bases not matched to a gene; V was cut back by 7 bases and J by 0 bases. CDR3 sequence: CASTLGGLAGLSYNEQFF. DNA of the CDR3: TGTGCCAGCACCCTCGGGGGACTAGCGGGTCTCTCCTACAATGAGCAGTTCTTC.

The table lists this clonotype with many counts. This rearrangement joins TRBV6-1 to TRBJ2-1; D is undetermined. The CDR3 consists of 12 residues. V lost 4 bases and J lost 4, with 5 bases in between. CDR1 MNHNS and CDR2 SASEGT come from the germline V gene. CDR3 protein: CASSARYNEQFF. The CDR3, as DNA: TGTGCCAGCAGTGCCCGGTACAATGAGCAGTTCTTC.

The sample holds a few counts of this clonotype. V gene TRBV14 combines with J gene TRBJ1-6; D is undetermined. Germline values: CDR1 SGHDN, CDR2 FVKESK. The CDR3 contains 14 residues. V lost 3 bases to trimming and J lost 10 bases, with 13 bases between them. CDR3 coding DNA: TGTGCCAGCAGCCACCGCGGGGAAGGCTCACCCCTCCACTTT. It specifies CASSHRGEGSPLHF.

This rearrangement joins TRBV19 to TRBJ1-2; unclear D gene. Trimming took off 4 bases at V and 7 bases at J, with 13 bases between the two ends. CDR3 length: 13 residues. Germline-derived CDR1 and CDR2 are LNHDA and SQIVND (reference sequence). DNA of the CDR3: TGTGCCAGTAGTAAGGATCGACAATTTGGCTACACCTTC. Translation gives CASSKDRQFGYTF.

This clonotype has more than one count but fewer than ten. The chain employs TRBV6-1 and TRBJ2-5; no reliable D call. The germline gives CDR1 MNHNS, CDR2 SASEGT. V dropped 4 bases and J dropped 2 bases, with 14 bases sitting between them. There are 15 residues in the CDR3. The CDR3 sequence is CASSVGPDLQETQYF. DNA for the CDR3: TGTGCCAGCAGTGTGGGCCCGGATCTGCAAGAGACCCAGTACTTC.